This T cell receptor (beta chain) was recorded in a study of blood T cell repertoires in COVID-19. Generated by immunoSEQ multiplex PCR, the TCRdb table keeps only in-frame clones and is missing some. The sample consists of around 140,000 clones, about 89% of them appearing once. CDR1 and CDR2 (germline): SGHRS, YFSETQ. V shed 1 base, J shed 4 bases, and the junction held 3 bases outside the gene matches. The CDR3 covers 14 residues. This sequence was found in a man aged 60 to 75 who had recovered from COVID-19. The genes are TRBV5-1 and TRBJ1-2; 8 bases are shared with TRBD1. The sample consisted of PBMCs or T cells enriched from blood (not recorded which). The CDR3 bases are TGCGCCAGCAGCTTGCCGGACAGGGCCTATGGCTACACCTTC. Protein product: CASSLPDRAYGYTF.